This TCR beta chain emerged from a study of cytomegalovirus exposure and HLA in healthy donors. As concerns this clone: The antigen is not known.

Clones were sequenced by immunoSEQ multiplex PCR, and TCRdb holds only the in-frame ones, with some missing. The sample yields roughly 350,000 clones, roughly 85% seen once. The CDR3 loop spans 15 amino acids. After removal of 4 bases from V and 0 bases from J, the junction contained 3 bases not matched to a gene. Germline loops: CDR1 MNHNS, CDR2 SASEGT. Study-level results: For most TCR sequences rarity was the rule, although some public TCRs occurred in many donors. Subsequent analysis of the approximately 110 validation repertoires found a tendency for first-cohort TCR clusters to co-occur.

Specimen: PBMCs. The chain carries TRBV6-1 and TRBJ2-7; 10 nucleotides match TRBD1. The receptor was isolated from a young woman in good health and CMV-seronegative. The CDR3 is CASSGRDRGSYEQYF. The CDR3 DNA follows: TGTGCCAGCAGTGGCCGGGACAGGGGCTCCTACGAGCAGTACTTC.